This T cell receptor beta chain was sequenced in a study of blood T cell repertoires in COVID-19. Trimming took off 5 bases at V and 3 bases at J, with 17 bases between the two ends. Germline-derived CDR1 and CDR2 are LNHDA and SQIVND (reference sequence). CDR3 length: 16 amino acids. TCRdb keeps only in-frame clones here, not all; method: immunoSEQ multiplex PCR. Seen here are fewer than 350,000 clones, about 91% observed once, and the top ten hold 9.5%. Participant ages covered roughly 18 to 89 years across 25 or so US areas. What was sequenced was PBMCs or T cells enriched from blood (not recorded which). The chain recombines TRBV19 with TRBJ2-4; a possible D gene is TRBD1 (5 bases). This TCR was recovered from a middle-aged woman who had recovered from COVID-19. CDR3 in amino acids: CASSSIDSILKNIQYF. CDR3 DNA: TGTGCCAGTAGTTCCATTGACAGTATACTCAAAAACATTCAGTACTTC.